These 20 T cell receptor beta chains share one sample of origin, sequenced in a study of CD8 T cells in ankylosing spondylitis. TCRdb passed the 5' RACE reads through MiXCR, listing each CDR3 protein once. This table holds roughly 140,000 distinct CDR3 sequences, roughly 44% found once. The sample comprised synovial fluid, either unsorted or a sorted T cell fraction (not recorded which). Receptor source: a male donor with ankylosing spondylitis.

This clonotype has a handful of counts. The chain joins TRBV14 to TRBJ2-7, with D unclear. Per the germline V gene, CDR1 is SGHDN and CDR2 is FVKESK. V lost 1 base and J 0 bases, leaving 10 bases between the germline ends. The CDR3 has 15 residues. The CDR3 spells CASSQGVVRSYEQYF. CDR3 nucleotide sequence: TGTGCCAGCAGCCAAGGAGTAGTGCGCTCCTACGAGCAGTACTTC.

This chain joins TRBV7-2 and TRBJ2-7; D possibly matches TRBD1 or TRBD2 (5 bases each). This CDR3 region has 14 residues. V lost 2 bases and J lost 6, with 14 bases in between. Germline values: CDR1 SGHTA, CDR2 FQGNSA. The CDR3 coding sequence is TGTGCCAGCAGCTTAAGCCCAGGGAGAATCGAGCAGTACTTC. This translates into CASSLSPGRIEQYF.

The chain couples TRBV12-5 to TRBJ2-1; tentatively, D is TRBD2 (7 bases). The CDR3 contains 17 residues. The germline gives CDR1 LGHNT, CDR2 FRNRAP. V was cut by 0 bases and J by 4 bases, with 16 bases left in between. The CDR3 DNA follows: TGTGCTAGTGGTTTGGTCTTGGCGCGGGGGCTATACAATGAGCAGTTCTTC. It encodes CASGLVLARGLYNEQFF.

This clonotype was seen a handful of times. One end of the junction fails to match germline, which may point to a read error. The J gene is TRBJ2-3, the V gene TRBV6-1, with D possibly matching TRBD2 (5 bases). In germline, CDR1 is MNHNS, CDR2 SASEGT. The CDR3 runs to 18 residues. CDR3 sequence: CAISEAMAGRPSTDTQYF. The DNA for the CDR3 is TGTGCCATCAGTGAAGCTATGGCGGGCAGACCTAGCACAGATACGCAGTATTTT.

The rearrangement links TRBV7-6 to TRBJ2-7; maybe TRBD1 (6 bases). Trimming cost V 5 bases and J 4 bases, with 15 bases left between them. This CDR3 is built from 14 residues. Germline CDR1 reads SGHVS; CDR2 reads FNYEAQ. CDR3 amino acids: CASSTGTNHYEQYF. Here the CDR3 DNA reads TGTGCCAGCAGCACCGGGACAAACCATTACGAGCAGTACTTC.

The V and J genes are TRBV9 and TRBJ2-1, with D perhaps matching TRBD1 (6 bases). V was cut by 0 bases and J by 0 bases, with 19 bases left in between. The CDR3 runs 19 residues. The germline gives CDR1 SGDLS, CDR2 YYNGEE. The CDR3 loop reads CASSVGTVSFHSSYNEQFF. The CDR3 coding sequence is TGTGCCAGCAGCGTAGGGACAGTATCCTTTCATAGCTCCTACAATGAGCAGTTCTTC.

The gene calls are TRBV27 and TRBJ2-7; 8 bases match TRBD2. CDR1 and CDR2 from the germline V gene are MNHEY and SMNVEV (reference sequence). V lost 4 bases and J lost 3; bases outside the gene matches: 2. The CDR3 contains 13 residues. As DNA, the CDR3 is TGTGCCAGCAGTTCCGGGAGGGTCTACGAGCAGTACTTC. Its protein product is CASSSGRVYEQYF.

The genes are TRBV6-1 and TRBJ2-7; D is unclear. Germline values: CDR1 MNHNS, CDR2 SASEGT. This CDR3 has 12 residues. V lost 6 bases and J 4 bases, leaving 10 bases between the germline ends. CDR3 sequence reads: CASRWVDYEQYF. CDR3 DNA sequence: TGTGCCAGCAGGTGGGTGGATTACGAGCAGTACTTC.

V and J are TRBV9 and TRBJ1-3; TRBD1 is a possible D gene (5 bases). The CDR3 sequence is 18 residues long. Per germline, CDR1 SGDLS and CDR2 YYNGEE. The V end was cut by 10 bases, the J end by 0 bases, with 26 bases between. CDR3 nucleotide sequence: TGTGCCTCCAGGGACGTCGGGGATTTATACCCCTCTGGAAACACCATATATTTT. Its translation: CASRDVGDLYPSGNTIYF. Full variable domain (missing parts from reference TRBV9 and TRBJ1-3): DSGVTQTPKHLITATGQRVTLRCSPRSGDLSVYWYQQSLDQGLQFLIQYYNGEERAKGNILERFSAQQFPDLHSELNLSSLELGDSALYFCASRDVGDLYPSGNTIYFGEGSWLTVV.

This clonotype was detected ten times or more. The CDR3 coding sequence is TGTGCCAGCAGTTTCTCCTTCGGGACAAATCCCTACGAGCAGTACTTC. Amino acids: CASSFSFGTNPYEQYF. This chain joins TRBV7-2 and TRBJ2-7, with D perhaps matching TRBD1 (6 bases). This CDR3 is 16 amino acids long. Trimming pared 6 bases from V and 2 bases from J, leaving 20 bases between. Per germline, CDR1 SGHTA and CDR2 FQGNSA.

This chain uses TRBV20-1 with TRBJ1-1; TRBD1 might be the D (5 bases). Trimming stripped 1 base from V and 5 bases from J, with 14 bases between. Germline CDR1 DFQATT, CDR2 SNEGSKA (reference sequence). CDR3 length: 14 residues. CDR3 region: CSARVIGGGTEAFF. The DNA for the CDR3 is TGCAGTGCTAGAGTAATTGGGGGTGGTACTGAAGCTTTCTTT.

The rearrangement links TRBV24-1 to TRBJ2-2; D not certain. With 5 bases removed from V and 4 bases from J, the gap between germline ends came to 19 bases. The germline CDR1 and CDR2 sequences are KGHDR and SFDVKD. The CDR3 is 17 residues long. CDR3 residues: CATSARTERSGTGELFF. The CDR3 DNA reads TGTGCCACCAGTGCCCGGACGGAACGTTCTGGCACCGGGGAGCTGTTTTTT.

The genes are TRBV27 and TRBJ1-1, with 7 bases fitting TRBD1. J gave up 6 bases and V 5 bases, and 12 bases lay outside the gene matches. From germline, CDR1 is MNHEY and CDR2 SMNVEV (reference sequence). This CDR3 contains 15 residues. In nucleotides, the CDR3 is TGTGCCAGCAGTCCACGACAGGGCCGGTGGGCTGAAGCTTTCTTT. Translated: CASSPRQGRWAEAFF.

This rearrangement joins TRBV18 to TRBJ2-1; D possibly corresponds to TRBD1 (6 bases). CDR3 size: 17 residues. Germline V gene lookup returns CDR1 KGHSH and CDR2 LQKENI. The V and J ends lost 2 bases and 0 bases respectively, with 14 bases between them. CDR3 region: CASSPIRTEFSYNEQFF. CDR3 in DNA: TGTGCCAGCTCACCAATCCGGACAGAGTTCTCCTACAATGAGCAGTTCTTC. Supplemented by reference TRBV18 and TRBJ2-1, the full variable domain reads NAGVMQNPRHLVRRRGQEARLRCSPMKGHSHVYWYRQLPEEGLKFMVYLQKENIIDESGMPKERFSAEFPKEGPSILRIQQVVRGDSAAYFCASSPIRTEFSYNEQFFGPGTRLTVL.

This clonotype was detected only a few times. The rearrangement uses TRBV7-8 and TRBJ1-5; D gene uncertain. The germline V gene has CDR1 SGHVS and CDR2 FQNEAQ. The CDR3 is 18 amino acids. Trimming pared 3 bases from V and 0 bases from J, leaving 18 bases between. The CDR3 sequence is CASSFGRAEYYSNQPQHF. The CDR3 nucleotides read TGTGCCAGCAGCTTTGGCAGAGCCGAATATTATAGCAATCAGCCCCAGCATTTT.

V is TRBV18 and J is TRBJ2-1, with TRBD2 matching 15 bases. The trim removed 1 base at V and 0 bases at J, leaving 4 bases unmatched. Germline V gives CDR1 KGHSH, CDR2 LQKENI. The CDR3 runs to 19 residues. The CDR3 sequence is CASSPRTSGGESSYNEQFF. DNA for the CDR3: TGTGCCAGCTCACCACGGACTAGCGGGGGGGAGAGCTCCTACAATGAGCAGTTCTTC.

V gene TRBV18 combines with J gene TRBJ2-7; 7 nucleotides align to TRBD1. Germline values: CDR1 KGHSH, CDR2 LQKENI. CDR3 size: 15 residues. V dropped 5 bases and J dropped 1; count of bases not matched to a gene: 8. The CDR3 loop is CASSKQGWNSYEQYF. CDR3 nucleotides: TGTGCCAGCTCAAAACAGGGGTGGAATTCCTACGAGCAGTACTTC.

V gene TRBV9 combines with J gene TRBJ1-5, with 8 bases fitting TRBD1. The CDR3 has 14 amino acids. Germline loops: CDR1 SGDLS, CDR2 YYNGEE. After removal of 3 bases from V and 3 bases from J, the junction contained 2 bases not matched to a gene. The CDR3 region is CASSEQGVNQPQHF. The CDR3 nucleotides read TGTGCCAGCAGCGAACAGGGGGTCAATCAGCCCCAGCATTTT.

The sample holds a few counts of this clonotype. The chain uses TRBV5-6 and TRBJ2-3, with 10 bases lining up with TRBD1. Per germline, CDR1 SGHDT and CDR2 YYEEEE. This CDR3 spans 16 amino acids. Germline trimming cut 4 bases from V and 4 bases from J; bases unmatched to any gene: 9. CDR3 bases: TGTGCCAGCAGCAAGTCCGGGACAGGGGTCGCAGATACGCAGTATTTT. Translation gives CASSKSGTGVADTQYF.

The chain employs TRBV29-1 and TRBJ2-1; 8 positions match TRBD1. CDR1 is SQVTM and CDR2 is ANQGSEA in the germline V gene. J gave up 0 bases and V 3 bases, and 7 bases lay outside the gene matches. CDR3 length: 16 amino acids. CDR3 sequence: CSVDPQGASSYNEQFF. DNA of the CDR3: TGCAGCGTTGACCCGCAGGGGGCTAGCTCCTACAATGAGCAGTTCTTC.